The 5 T cell receptor beta chains below all came from one sample that was sequenced in a study of regulatory T cells in long-lasting Graves disease. Stated time point: persistent/refractory GD, antithyroid drugs over 5 years with positive TRAb. PBMC-derived RNA was used for the TCR library. According to the study, TCR beta libraries were built with iRepertoire HTBI primers and CDR3-region Arm-PCR. TCRdb called the multiplex PCR reads again in MiXCR, with one record for every CDR3 protein. In the table there are 420,000 or so distinct CDR3 sequences, around 20% of which are singletons. The input for sequencing was peripheral blood mononuclear cells (PBMCs), taken when the disease was refractory, from a patient treated with antithyroid drugs. The receptor source for this set is a female donor with Graves disease.

This rearrangement joins TRBV10-3 to TRBJ1-3; D uncertain. In germline, CDR1 is ENHRY, CDR2 SYGVKD. V dropped 4 bases and J dropped 0 bases, with 7 bases sitting between them. This CDR3 is 14 amino acids long. This CDR3 reads CAISVRNSGNTIYF. DNA for the CDR3: TGTGCCATCAGTGTAAGGAACTCTGGAAACACCATATATTTT.

The rearrangement links TRBV18 to TRBJ2-7; D is ambiguous. CDR1 KGHSH and CDR2 LQKENI come from the germline V gene. The CDR3 covers 14 residues. V lost 2 bases and J 0 bases, leaving 8 bases between the germline ends. In nucleotides, the CDR3 is TGTGCCAGCTCACCAAGGCAGATCTCCTACGAGCAGTACTTC. As protein: CASSPRQISYEQYF.

The gene calls are TRBV7-6 and TRBJ1-4, with 7 bases that match TRBD1. CDR1 SGHVS and CDR2 FNYEAQ come from the germline V gene. This CDR3 is built from 16 residues. After removal of 5 bases from V and 3 bases from J, the junction contained 9 bases not matched to a gene. The DNA of the CDR3 is TGTGCCAGCAGCCGACAAAGGGGGCAGTCTAATGAAAAACTGTTTTTT. It encodes CASSRQRGQSNEKLFF.

This clonotype was seen repeatedly, ten times or more. This chain links TRBV28 with TRBJ1-5; D ambiguous. This CDR3 comprises 12 residues. Trimming took off 2 bases at V and 8 bases at J, with 7 bases between the two ends. The germline V gene has CDR1 MDHEN and CDR2 SYDVKM. CDR3 protein: CASSLRGKPQHF. The CDR3 nucleotides are TGTGCCAGCAGTTTACGAGGGAAGCCCCAGCATTTT.

In its sample, this clonotype was seen many times. The V gene is TRBV28, the J gene TRBJ2-5; TRBD1 aligns across 9 bases. CDR3 size: 15 residues. V lost 6 bases, J lost 4 bases, and 9 bases stayed unmatched. From germline, CDR1 is MDHEN and CDR2 SYDVKM. The CDR3 sequence is CASSQDRGRLETQYF. The DNA of the CDR3 is TGTGCCAGCAGCCAGGACAGGGGCCGATTAGAGACCCAGTACTTC.